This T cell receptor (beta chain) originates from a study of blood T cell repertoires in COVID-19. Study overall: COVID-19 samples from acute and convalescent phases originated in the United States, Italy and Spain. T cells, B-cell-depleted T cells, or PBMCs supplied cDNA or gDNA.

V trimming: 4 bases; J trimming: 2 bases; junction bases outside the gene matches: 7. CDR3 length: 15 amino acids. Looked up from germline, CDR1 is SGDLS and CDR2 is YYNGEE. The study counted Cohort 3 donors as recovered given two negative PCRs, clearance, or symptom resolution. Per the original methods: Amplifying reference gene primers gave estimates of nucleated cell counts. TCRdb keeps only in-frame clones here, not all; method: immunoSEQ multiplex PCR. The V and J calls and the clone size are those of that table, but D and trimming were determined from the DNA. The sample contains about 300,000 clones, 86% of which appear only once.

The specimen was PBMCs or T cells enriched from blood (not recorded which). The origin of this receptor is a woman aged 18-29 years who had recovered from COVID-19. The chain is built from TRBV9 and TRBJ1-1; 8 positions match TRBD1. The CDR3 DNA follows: TGTGCCAGCAGCCCTGGACAGGGCGGAAACACTGAAGCTTTCTTT. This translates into CASSPGQGGNTEAFF.